These 32 T cell receptor delta chains came from one sample sequenced in a study of Vδ1+ human thymocytes. Study-wide results and caveats: Thymic TRG and TRD repertoires appeared highly polyclonal, with Gaussian CDR3 length distributions.

The template was reverse-transcribed extracted RNA. Pooled V-gene forward primers with one constant-region reverse primer generated the CDR3 amplicons by multiplex PCR. TCRdb reanalysed the multiplex PCR reads with CATT. The sample holds around 76,000 delta-chain clones; around 35% are singletons and the top ten take about 0.24%. The antigens for these receptors are not known. Sequencing was performed on Vdelta1+ gamma-delta thymocytes from the thymus. Subset here: FACS-sorted CD3+ TCRalphabeta- TCRVdelta1+ TCRVdelta2- thymocytes. The receptors originated from a boy younger than two who had congenital heart surgery.

The chain combines TRDV1 with TRDJ1, with TRDD3 matching 13 bases. Per germline, CDR1 TSWWSYY and CDR2 QGS. The CDR3 consists of 25 residues. V lost 3 bases and J lost 0; bases outside the gene matches: 28. As DNA, the CDR3 is TGTGCTCTTGGGGATACCTTCCAGCCCCTTTCTACTGGGGGATACGCGTATCTTTACACCGATAAACTCATCTTT. It specifies CALGDTFQPLSTGGYAYLYTDKLIF.

This clone has more than one count but fewer than ten. V usage is TRDV1 and J usage is TRDJ1, with 13 bases lining up with TRDD3. CDR3 length: 23 amino acids. The V gene end was trimmed by 5 bases and the J gene end by 0 bases; junction bases not matched to a gene: 24. Germline V gives CDR1 TSWWSYY, CDR2 QGS. This CDR3 reads CALGSPSYGITGGYAKYTDKLIF. The DNA of the CDR3 is TGTGCTCTTGGGTCGCCTTCCTACGGAATAACTGGGGGATACGCCAAGTACACCGATAAACTCATCTTT.

The chain couples TRDV1 to TRDJ1; TRDD3 aligns across 13 bases. Germline V gene sequence: CDR1 TSWWSYY, CDR2 QGS. This CDR3 region has 18 residues. V lost 1 base, J lost 4 bases, and 9 bases stayed unmatched. In DNA, the CDR3 is TGTGCTCTTGGGGAACGGGACTGGGGGATACGCAAAGGCGATAAACTCATCTTT. It specifies CALGERDWGIRKGDKLIF.

This clone was detected only a few times. The J gene is TRDJ1, the V gene TRDV1, with D perhaps TRDD3 (5 bases). The ends were cut back, 5 bases at V and 2 bases at J, with 33 bases in the middle. Per the germline V gene, CDR1 is TSWWSYY and CDR2 is QGS. The CDR3 runs to 21 residues. The CDR3, as DNA: TGTGCTCTTGGGCCCCGTATGGATCCCCCGGGATGGGCATGTTTGACCGATAAACTCATCTTT. This gives the protein CALGPRMDPPGWACLTDKLIF.

This clone was found a few times. The chain recombines TRDV1 with TRDJ1; a possible D gene is TRDD2 (5 bases). Germline assignment: CDR1 TSWWSYY and CDR2 QGS. Deletions cut 1 base from V and 1 base from J, with 22 bases between. The CDR3 length is 19 residues. The CDR3 sequence is CALGEPPTWSRPATDKLIF. The CDR3 DNA is TGTGCTCTTGGGGAACCCCCTACTTGGAGCCGCCCCGCCACCGATAAACTCATCTTT.

This clone was counted between two and nine times. V is TRDV1 and J is TRDJ1; 10 nucleotides agree with TRDD3. This CDR3 is 22 amino acids long. The junction had 19 bases not matched to a gene; V was cut back by 0 bases and J by 0 bases. Germline V gene lookup returns CDR1 TSWWSYY and CDR2 QGS. As DNA, the CDR3 is TGTGCTCTTGGGGAACTACTTCGCCCCATACTGGGGGATCTACCCCACACCGATAAACTCATCTTT. Translating it yields CALGELLRPILGDLPHTDKLIF.

This clone has only a few counts. This sequence joins TRDV1 and TRDJ1; TRDD3 agrees at 9 bases. V was clipped by 2 bases and J by 3 bases; unmatched bases: 22. The CDR3 is 21 residues long. Germline assignment: CDR1 TSWWSYY and CDR2 QGS. The CDR3 protein is CALGEGGILHSVPRWADKLIF. CDR3 in DNA: TGTGCTCTTGGGGAAGGGGGGATACTCCACTCCGTCCCCCGATGGGCCGATAAACTCATCTTT.

This clone occurred a few times. The chain uses TRDV1 and TRDJ1; 13 nucleotides align to TRDD3. Germline trimming cut 7 bases from V and 0 bases from J; bases unmatched to any gene: 23. The CDR3 is 22 residues long. The germline V gene has CDR1 TSWWSYY and CDR2 QGS. The CDR3 protein is CALVPPKRLLGDTREHTDKLIF. The CDR3 coding sequence is TGTGCTCTTGTACCTCCTAAGCGGTTACTGGGGGATACGCGAGAACACACCGATAAACTCATCTTT.

This chain links TRDV1 with TRDJ1; perhaps TRDD3 as D (8 bases). V gave up 4 bases and J gave up 0 bases, with 27 bases separating them. Germline CDR1 TSWWSYY, CDR2 QGS. The length of the CDR3 is 20 residues. In DNA form, the CDR3 reads TGTGCTCTTGGGGGGATTCCTACTACTGGGGGCCATAAGTACACCGATAAACTCATCTTT. It translates to CALGGIPTTGGHKYTDKLIF.

The rearrangement uses TRDV1 and TRDJ1, with D possibly matching TRDD1 (6 bases). Germline V gives CDR1 TSWWSYY, CDR2 QGS. CDR3 length: 19 residues. The V end lost 1 base, the J end lost 3 bases, and 24 bases lay between the germline ends. The CDR3 DNA reads TGTGCTCTTGGGGAACCGGACTTTCCCAATAGTACTGGACCCGATAAACTCATCTTT. This translates into CALGEPDFPNSTGPDKLIF.

In the case of this clone: This may be a read error: a much more frequent sequence differs by one nucleotide. The sample holds other DNA sequences that translate to the same CDR3. This chain links TRDV2 with TRDJ2; 9 bases fit TRDD3. CDR3 length: 16 residues. The germline V gene has CDR1 GEAIGNYY and CDR2 EKD. This CDR3 is CACDPTGGQLTAQLFF. The CDR3 DNA is TGTGCCTGTGACCCTACTGGGGGACAGTTGACAGCACAACTATTCTTT.

This clone was seen a handful of times. V and J are TRDV1 and TRDJ1, with D unclear. CDR1 is TSWWSYY, CDR2 QGS, per germline. The V end was cut by 4 bases, the J end by 0 bases, with 18 bases between. CDR3 length: 17 amino acids. CDR3 nucleotide sequence: TGTGCTCTTGGGGCCTTTATCCCGGGGTTGGACACCGATAAACTCATCTTT. Its translation: CALGAFIPGLDTDKLIF.

The J gene is TRDJ1, the V gene TRDV1; TRDD3 matches 11 bases. Germline CDR1 is TSWWSYY and CDR2 is QGS. This CDR3 is built from 19 residues. Trimming removed 0 bases from V and 3 bases from J; junction bases left unmatched: 12. The CDR3 spells CALGELTGPLGDRADKLIF. The CDR3 DNA is TGTGCTCTTGGGGAACTCACTGGGCCACTGGGGGATAGGGCCGATAAACTCATCTTT.

This clone was detected only a few times. At one end, the junction sequence differs from germline, possibly due to a read error. The same CDR3 also results from other DNA sequences found in this sample. The chain couples TRDV1 to TRDJ1, with TRDD3 matching over 8 bases. This CDR3 is built from 24 residues. Looked up from germline, CDR1 is TSWWSYY and CDR2 is QGS. DNA for the CDR3: TGTGCTCTTGGGGAACTATGGCCCTACGGCCCTATACTGGGGGCCACAGGGTACACTGATAAACTCATCTTT. Translating it yields CALGELWPYGPILGATGYTDKLIF.

The chain joins TRDV1 to TRDJ1; either TRDD2 or TRDD3 may fit D (9 bases each). Germline values: CDR1 TSWWSYY, CDR2 QGS. The CDR3 spans 24 residues. V was clipped by 5 bases and J by 4 bases, with 44 bases between them. The CDR3 sequence is CALGNEKYGLPTLYWGTRVDKLIF. DNA of the CDR3: TGTGCTCTTGGGAACGAAAAATACGGCCTTCCTACCCTGTACTGGGGGACACGGGTCGATAAACTCATCTTT.

This clone was seen once. Within the sample, other DNA sequences also encode this same CDR3. The J gene is TRDJ1, the V gene TRDV1; D not certain. Between the trimmed V and J ends, which lost 8 bases and 8 bases, there was a span of 12 bases. CDR1 is TSWWSYY, CDR2 QGS, per germline. The CDR3 totals 11 residues. The CDR3 reads CALTAGLKLIF. DNA of the CDR3: TGTGCTCTTACCGCCGGGCTAAAACTCATCTTT.

The rearrangement links TRDV1 to TRDJ1, with D perhaps TRDD3 (6 bases). The CDR3 length is 21 residues. V lost 2 bases and J lost 0, with 28 bases in between. Germline CDR1 is TSWWSYY and CDR2 is QGS. The CDR3 region has the DNA TGTGCTCTTGGGGAAACATCGCTCGGGCGGGGATTGCTCCTGGACACCGATAAACTCATCTTT. It translates to CALGETSLGRGLLLDTDKLIF.

This clone has more than one count but fewer than ten. J is TRDJ1 and V is TRDV1; tentatively, D is TRDD3 (8 bases). The germline gives CDR1 TSWWSYY, CDR2 QGS. The CDR3 extends over 23 amino acids. V was pared by 5 bases and J by 0 bases, with 37 bases between. The CDR3 bases are TGTGCTCTTGGGACCCCATTTCCTACGTTAGTCCTGGGGGACCACCCTTACACCGATAAACTCATCTTT. Its protein is CALGTPFPTLVLGDHPYTDKLIF.

This sequence joins TRDV1 and TRDJ1; D may correspond to TRDD2 or TRDD3 (5 bases each). In germline, CDR1 is TSWWSYY, CDR2 QGS. The germline V and J ends were trimmed by 0 bases and 0 bases, with 32 bases remaining between them. The CDR3 has 23 amino acids. The CDR3 sequence: CALGELGPRYWFWHLPYTDKLIF. The CDR3 nucleotides read TGTGCTCTTGGGGAACTAGGCCCACGGTACTGGTTTTGGCATCTTCCGTACACCGATAAACTCATCTTT.

The chain couples TRDV1 to TRDJ1; maybe TRDD3 (5 bases). Trimming pared 2 bases from V and 9 bases from J, leaving 22 bases between. The CDR3 runs to 16 residues. Germline V CDR1 and CDR2: TSWWSYY, QGS. The CDR3 nucleotides are TGTGCTCTTGGGGAAGATTCGTGGGGACTCTCGTCCCAACTCATCTTT. This encodes CALGEDSWGLSSQLIF.

This clone was counted only a few times. This chain links TRDV1 with TRDJ1, with TRDD3 matching over 7 bases. J lost 0 bases, V lost 0 bases, and 7 bases had no gene match. The CDR3 loop spans 17 amino acids. CDR1 is TSWWSYY and CDR2 is QGS in the germline V gene. The CDR3 loop reads CALGELPSGGHTDKLIF. CDR3 DNA: TGTGCTCTTGGGGAACTTCCTTCTGGGGGGCACACCGATAAACTCATCTTT.

In this sample, this clone turned up a few times. Other DNA sequences within the sample encode an identical CDR3. The genes are TRDV1 and TRDJ1, with D perhaps TRDD3 (6 bases). This CDR3 comprises 21 residues. V shed 3 bases and J shed 0 bases, with 29 bases lying between them. Germline V gene lookup returns CDR1 TSWWSYY and CDR2 QGS. In DNA form, the CDR3 reads TGTGCTCTTGGGGATACTGCTCCATTCGTACTGGGAGGCCCGTACACCGATAAACTCATCTTT. It is translated as CALGDTAPFVLGGPYTDKLIF.

This clone has only one observation. This chain links TRDV1 with TRDJ1; D may be TRDD3 (6 bases). V was pared by 1 base and J by 0 bases, with 12 bases between. The germline V gene has CDR1 TSWWSYY and CDR2 QGS. The CDR3 contains 16 residues. The CDR3 loop is CALGERDYWDTDKLIF. The CDR3 DNA reads TGTGCTCTTGGGGAACGCGACTACTGGGACACCGATAAACTCATCTTT.

The J gene is TRDJ1, the V gene TRDV1; D may be TRDD3 (5 bases). Germline V CDR1 and CDR2: TSWWSYY, QGS. CDR3 size: 16 residues. With 1 base removed from V and 7 bases from J, the gap between germline ends came to 19 bases. The CDR3 reads CALGEQYRGPRGKLIF. The CDR3 nucleotides read TGTGCTCTTGGGGAACAGTACAGGGGGCCCCGGGGTAAACTCATCTTT.

This clone was detected a few times. This chain joins TRDV1 and TRDJ1, with a possible D match to TRDD2 (5 bases). Trimming removed 1 base at V and 0 bases at J, with 24 bases between. Germline loops: CDR1 TSWWSYY, CDR2 QGS. CDR3 size: 20 residues. The DNA of the CDR3 is TGTGCTCTTGGGGAACCGCTTCCCACCCGCTTGGGCCCGTACACCGATAAACTCATCTTT. As protein: CALGEPLPTRLGPYTDKLIF.

This clone was counted between two and nine times. This CDR3 is also generated by other DNA sequences in the sample. The chain is built from TRDV1 and TRDJ1, with 12 bases lining up with TRDD3. V was pared by 2 bases and J by 1 base, with 23 bases of the junction left unmatched. CDR1 and CDR2 from the germline V gene are TSWWSYY and QGS. The CDR3 is made up of 23 amino acids. The chain's CDR3 is CALGEGISEITGGYLTGTDKLIF. The CDR3 nucleotides read TGTGCTCTTGGGGAAGGTATATCGGAGATTACTGGGGGATACCTTACGGGCACCGATAAACTCATCTTT.

The rearrangement links TRDV1 to TRDJ1; 8 nucleotides match TRDD2. V dropped 4 bases and J dropped 0; count of bases not matched to a gene: 13. The CDR3 runs to 18 residues. Germline lookup yields CDR1 TSWWSYY and CDR2 QGS. The CDR3 nucleotides are TGTGCTCTTGGGGTACTTCTTCCTACCGGGGGGTACACCGATAAACTCATCTTT. This sequence encodes CALGVLLPTGGYTDKLIF.

By frequency in the sample, this clone is medium-sized (0.01 to 0.1%). This chain connects TRDV2 to TRDJ1; D is unclear. In germline, CDR1 is GEAIGNYY, CDR2 EKD. Trimming stripped 5 bases from V and 2 bases from J, with 11 bases between. The CDR3 sequence is 13 residues long. The CDR3 coding sequence is TGTGCCTGTGCCCTCTTTTGTACCGATAAACTCATCTTT. Its translation: CACALFCTDKLIF.

The rearrangement links TRDV1 to TRDJ1, with a weak D call TRDD3 (5 bases). The CDR3 is 19 amino acids. In germline, CDR1 is TSWWSYY, CDR2 QGS. V lost 3 bases and J lost 4, with 27 bases in between. The CDR3 protein is CALGDRVLATRIRRDKLIF. The CDR3 bases are TGTGCTCTTGGGGACCGCGTACTGGCCACAAGAATACGACGCGATAAACTCATCTTT.

The chain employs TRDV1 and TRDJ1; D is unresolved. V shed 2 bases and J shed 1 base, with 47 bases lying between them. This CDR3 is built from 27 residues. Germline values: CDR1 TSWWSYY, CDR2 QGS. In DNA, the CDR3 is TGTGCTCTTGGGGAAAAACGCGTTTTCCGCCCCATACAGCCGCCCCCGTCAGGTTATATTGTCACCGATAAACTCATCTTT. The encoded protein is CALGEKRVFRPIQPPPSGYIVTDKLIF.

In this sample, this clone turned up a few times. The V call is TRDV1, the J call TRDJ1; D is unclear. CDR1 is TSWWSYY and CDR2 is QGS in the germline V gene. The CDR3 runs to 15 residues. V lost 6 bases to trimming and J lost 3 bases, with 17 bases between them. The CDR3 DNA follows: TGTGCTCTTGGAGCCGGTGGGACCCACGCCGATAAACTCATCTTT. It codes for CALGAGGTHADKLIF.

A word on this clone: The sample carries other DNA sequences with the same CDR3. The chain employs TRDV1 and TRDJ1, with D unclear. The CDR3 runs to 15 residues. Trimming left V 0 bases short and J 0 bases short, with 8 bases between. Germline V gene data show CDR1 as TSWWSYY and CDR2 as QGS. The CDR3 sequence: CALGELPLYTDKLIF. DNA of the CDR3: TGTGCTCTTGGGGAACTACCCCTCTACACCGATAAACTCATCTTT.